This T cell receptor beta chain comes out of a study of brain T cells in children with intractable seizures. The time point: blood from clinic visit 5 months post-surgery; TSC patient then seizure free. Study results and caveats: Absence of clones before surgery may stem from lower sequencing depth.

The CDR3 has 14 amino acids. Germline CDR1 reads SEHNR; CDR2 reads FQNEAQ (reference sequence). V gave up 5 bases and J gave up 4 bases, with 14 bases separating them. Clones were sequenced by immunoSEQ multiplex PCR, and TCRdb holds only the in-frame ones, with some missing. The sample yields 300,000 to 400,000 clones, 93% seen once. Of note for this clone: Its antigen is as yet unknown.

The genes are TRBV7-9 and TRBJ1-2; a possible D gene is TRBD1 (6 bases). This TCR was sampled from a boy under two years old with tuberous sclerosis and intractable seizures. Sequenced material: peripheral blood, taken approximately 5 months after surgery. Here the CDR3 reads CASSTYRDPYGYTF. The CDR3 DNA sequence: TGTGCCAGCAGCACATACAGGGACCCCTATGGCTACACCTTC.